A selection of T cell receptor beta chains follows, all from one sample in a study of T-cell reconstitution after alpha-beta-depleted transplantation in children. Each CDR3 protein gets one entry after TCRdb re-called the PCR reads with MiXCR. There are over 150,000 distinct CDR3 sequences in the sample; approximately 7% occur only once, and 3% to 3.5% lies in the top ten. The sequences come from PBMCs from the stem cell graft donor, collected from the stem cell graft. These receptors originate from a human donor who donated a stem cell graft to a child with Wiskott-Aldrich syndrome. The CDR3 runs from the conserved cysteine through the conserved F or W. The D gene is left open where the match is weak. Expanded clones are given a class, and other clones once, few, many or no size at all.

v_call	d_call	j_call	clone_size	cdr3_aa	cdr3_nt
TRBV29-1	TRBD1	TRBJ2-5	many	CSVEDPGQGSQETQYF	TGCAGCGTTGAAGATCCCGGACAGGGGTCCCAAGAGACCCAGTACTTC
TRBV18	TRBD1	TRBJ2-1	NA	CASSPTTGENEQFF	TGTGCCAGCTCACCAACGACAGGGGAAAATGAGCAGTTCTTC
TRBV18	NA	TRBJ2-7	many	CASSPLFAYEQYF	TGTGCCAGCTCCCCTCTTTTCGCCTACGAGCAGTACTTC
TRBV5-5	TRBD1	TRBJ1-2	many	CASSLERTGGGYTF	TGTGCCAGCAGCTTGGAGCGGACAGGGGGAGGCTACACCTTC
TRBV5-1	NA	TRBJ2-1	few	CASSFGYSNYNEQFF	TGCGCCAGCAGCTTTGGCTATAGCAACTACAATGAGCAGTTCTTC
TRBV10-2	TRBD2	TRBJ2-5	many	CASSDLAGVRWETQYF	TGCGCCAGCAGTGACTTAGCGGGAGTACGCTGGGAGACCCAGTACTTC
TRBV7-9	NA	TRBJ2-3	many	CASRSIRGSTDTQYF	TGTGCCAGCAGGAGTATACGGGGTAGCACAGATACGCAGTATTTT
TRBV6-4	NA	TRBJ2-1	many	CASSDSEEGYEQFF	TGTGCCAGCAGTGACTCCGAAGAGGGGTATGAGCAGTTCTTC
TRBV30	NA	TRBJ2-1	many	CAWRPGIPYNEQFF	TGTGCCTGGAGACCCGGCATCCCATACAATGAGCAGTTCTTC
TRBV27	TRBD2	TRBJ2-1	many	CASSLGRLPSGGTEQFF	TGTGCCAGCAGTTTAGGCAGGTTACCTAGCGGGGGGACCGAGCAGTTCTTC
TRBV7-2	NA	TRBJ2-1	NA	CASSLGWDNEQFF	TGTGCCAGCAGCTTAGGTTGGGACAATGAGCAGTTCTTC
TRBV5-1	TRBD2	TRBJ2-5	few	CASGQLPGGKETQYF	TGCGCCAGCGGCCAACTACCGGGGGGAAAAGAGACCCAGTACTTC
TRBV12-3/TRBV12-4	NA	TRBJ1-1	many	CASSVITEAFF	TGTGCCAGCAGTGTGATAACTGAAGCTTTCTTT
TRBV12-3/TRBV12-4	TRBD1	TRBJ1-1	many	CASSLNRGKAFF	TGTGCCAGCAGTCTCAACAGGGGAAAAGCTTTCTTT
TRBV20-1	NA	TRBJ2-1	many	CSARSLLVQFGEQFF	TGCAGTGCTAGAAGTTTGTTGGTACAATTCGGTGAGCAGTTCTTC
TRBV7-9	NA	TRBJ2-1	many	CASSLRSQGMRGEQFF	TGTGCCAGCAGCTTACGGTCGCAGGGAATGAGGGGTGAGCAGTTCTTC
TRBV12-3/TRBV12-4	NA	TRBJ2-1	many	CASSTHSLGTTNEQFF	TGTGCCAGCAGTACCCATTCACTCGGGACCACCAATGAGCAGTTCTTC
TRBV6-1	NA	TRBJ1-6	many	CASSDINLQRSPLHF	TGTGCCAGCAGTGACATAAACCTCCAGAGGTCACCCCTCCACTTT
TRBV10-3	NA	TRBJ2-2	many	CAISEGSSRTGELFF	TGTGCCATCAGTGAGGGGTCTAGCCGCACCGGGGAGCTGTTTTTT
TRBV27	NA	TRBJ2-7	many	CASTPGGGGNEQYF	TGTGCCAGCACCCCCGGGGGAGGAGGGAACGAGCAGTACTTC
TRBV12-3/TRBV12-4	NA	TRBJ2-7	many	CASSLIGYEQYF	TGTGCCAGCAGTTTAATTGGTTACGAGCAGTACTTC
TRBV5-1	TRBD1	TRBJ1-1	many	CASSFTGDRTRTEAFF	TGCGCCAGCAGCTTCACTGGGGACAGGACAAGGACTGAAGCTTTCTTT
TRBV11-3	NA	TRBJ1-2	NA	CASSFSGADGYTF	TGTGCCAGCAGCTTCTCAGGGGCGGATGGCTACACCTTC
TRBV12-3/TRBV12-4	NA	TRBJ2-2	many	CASSFRGVGELFF	TGTGCCAGCAGTTTCCGAGGGGTCGGGGAGCTGTTTTTT
TRBV12-3/TRBV12-4	NA	TRBJ2-6	NA	CASSFHSSGANVLTF	TGTGCCAGCAGTTTCCACAGCTCTGGGGCCAACGTCCTGACTTTC